This T cell receptor (beta chain) was observed in a study of T cells in Graves' hyperthyroidism and ophthalmopathy. Overall study context: The blood sample was taken at first diagnosis, before treatment began.

Each diagnosis was grounded in clinical symptoms, serum thyroxine and TRAb, thyroid ultrasound, and orbital computed tomography. V shed 3 bases, J shed 9 bases, and the junction held 6 bases outside the gene matches. The CDR3 has 13 amino acids. Germline V CDR1 and CDR2: GTSNPN, SVGIG (reference sequence). Researchers took RNA transcripts and amplified the TCR beta CDR3 regions from them. HTBI primers were employed in a first-round RT-PCR of the TCR CDR3. From the multiplex PCR reads, TCRdb called clonotypes with MiXCR, one entry per CDR3 protein. The sample includes a few hundred thousand distinct CDR3 sequences, roughly 25% seen only once; the top ten take 73%.

This receptor was identified in a man over 45 with Graves' hyperthyroidism. The chain couples TRBV30 to TRBJ2-1, with TRBD2 matching 9 bases. Source material: blood. The CDR3: CAWSVGLATEQFF. The CDR3 nucleotides are TGTGCCTGGAGCGTGGGACTAGCCACTGAGCAGTTCTTC.